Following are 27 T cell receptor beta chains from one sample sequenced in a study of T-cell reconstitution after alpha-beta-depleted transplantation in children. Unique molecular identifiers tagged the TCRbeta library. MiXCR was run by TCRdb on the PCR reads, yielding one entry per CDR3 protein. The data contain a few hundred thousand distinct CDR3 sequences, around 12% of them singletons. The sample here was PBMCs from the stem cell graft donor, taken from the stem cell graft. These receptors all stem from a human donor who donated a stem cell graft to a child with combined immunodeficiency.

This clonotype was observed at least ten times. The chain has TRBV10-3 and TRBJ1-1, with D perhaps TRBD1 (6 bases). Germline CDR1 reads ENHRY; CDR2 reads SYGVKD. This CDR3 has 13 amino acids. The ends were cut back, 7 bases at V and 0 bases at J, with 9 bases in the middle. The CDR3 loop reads CAIMDRMNTEAFF. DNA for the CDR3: TGTGCCATCATGGACAGAATGAACACTGAAGCTTTCTTT.

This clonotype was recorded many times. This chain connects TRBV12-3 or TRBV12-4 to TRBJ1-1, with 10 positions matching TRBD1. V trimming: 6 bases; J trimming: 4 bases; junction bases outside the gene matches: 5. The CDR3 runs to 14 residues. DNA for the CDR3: TGTGCCAGCAGGGAGGGACAGGGGAGCACTGAAGCTTTCTTT. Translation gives CASREGQGSTEAFF.

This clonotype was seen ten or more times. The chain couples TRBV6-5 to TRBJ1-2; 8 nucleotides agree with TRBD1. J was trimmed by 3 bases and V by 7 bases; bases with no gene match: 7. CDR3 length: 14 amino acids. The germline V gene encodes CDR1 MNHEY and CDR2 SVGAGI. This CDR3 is CASKETGADYGYTF. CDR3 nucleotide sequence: TGTGCCAGCAAGGAGACAGGGGCGGACTATGGCTACACCTTC.

The CDR3 is CASSEGWADTQYF. In DNA, the CDR3 is TGTGCCAGCAGTGAAGGATGGGCAGATACGCAGTATTTT. The chain joins TRBV25-1 to TRBJ2-3; D unclear. CDR1 is MGHDK, CDR2 SYGVNS, per germline. The ends were cut back, 2 bases at V and 4 bases at J, with 7 bases in the middle. The CDR3 loop spans 13 amino acids.

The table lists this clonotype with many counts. CDR3 sequence reads: CATSGGTRGSSGANVLTF. DNA of the CDR3: TGTGCCACCAGTGGCGGGACAAGGGGATCCTCTGGGGCCAACGTCCTGACTTTC. The chain combines TRBV24-1 with TRBJ2-6; D tentatively reads TRBD1 or TRBD2 (6 bases each). Germline CDR1 KGHDR, CDR2 SFDVKD. This CDR3 has 18 amino acids. V lost 5 bases to trimming and J lost 0 bases, with 16 bases between them.

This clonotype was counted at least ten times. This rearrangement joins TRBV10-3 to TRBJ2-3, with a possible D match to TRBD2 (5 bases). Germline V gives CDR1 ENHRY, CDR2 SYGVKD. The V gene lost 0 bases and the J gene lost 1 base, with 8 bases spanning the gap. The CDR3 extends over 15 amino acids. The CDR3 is CAISESGEGTDTQYF. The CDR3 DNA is TGTGCCATCAGTGAGTCGGGAGAGGGCACAGATACGCAGTATTTT.

CDR3 DNA: TGTGCCAGCAGTTTGGGGGGGACAGGGTTTATGGAGACCCAGTACTTC. Amino acid sequence: CASSLGGTGFMETQYF. The V and J genes are TRBV7-9 and TRBJ2-5; the match to TRBD1 covers 9 bases. There are 16 residues in the CDR3. The germline gives CDR1 SEHNR, CDR2 FQNEAQ (reference sequence). V lost 6 bases and J lost 5; bases outside the gene matches: 13.

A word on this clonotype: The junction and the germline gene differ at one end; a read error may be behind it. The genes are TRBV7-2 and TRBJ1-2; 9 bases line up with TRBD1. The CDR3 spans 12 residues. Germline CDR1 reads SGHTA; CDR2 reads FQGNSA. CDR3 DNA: TGTGCCAGCAGCTCAACACCGGGACAGGGCAGGTTC. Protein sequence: CASSSTPGQGRF.

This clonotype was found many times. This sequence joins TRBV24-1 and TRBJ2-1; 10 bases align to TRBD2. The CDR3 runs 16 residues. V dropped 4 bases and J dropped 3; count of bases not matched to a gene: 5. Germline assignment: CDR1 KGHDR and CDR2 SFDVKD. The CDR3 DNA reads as TGTGCCACCAGTGACAACGGACTAGCGGACTACAATGAGCAGTTCTTC. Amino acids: CATSDNGLADYNEQFF.

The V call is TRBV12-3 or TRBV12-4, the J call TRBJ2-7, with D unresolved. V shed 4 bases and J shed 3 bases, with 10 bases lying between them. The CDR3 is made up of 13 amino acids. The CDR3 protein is CASSYNTYYEQYF. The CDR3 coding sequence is TGTGCCAGCAGTTACAACACTTACTACGAGCAGTACTTC.

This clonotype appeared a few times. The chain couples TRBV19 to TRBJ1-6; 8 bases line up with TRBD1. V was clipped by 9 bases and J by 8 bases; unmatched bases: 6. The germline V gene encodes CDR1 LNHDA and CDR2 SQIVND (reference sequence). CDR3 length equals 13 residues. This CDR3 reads CASRQGRDSPLHF. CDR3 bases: TGTGCCAGCAGACAGGGGAGGGATTCACCCCTCCACTTT.

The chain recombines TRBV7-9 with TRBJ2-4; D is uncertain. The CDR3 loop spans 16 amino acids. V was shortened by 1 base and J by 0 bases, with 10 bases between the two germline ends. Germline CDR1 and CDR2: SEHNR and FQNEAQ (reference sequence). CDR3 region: CASSLVLGVAKNIQYF. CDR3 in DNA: TGTGCCAGCAGCTTAGTCTTAGGAGTAGCCAAAAACATTCAGTACTTC.

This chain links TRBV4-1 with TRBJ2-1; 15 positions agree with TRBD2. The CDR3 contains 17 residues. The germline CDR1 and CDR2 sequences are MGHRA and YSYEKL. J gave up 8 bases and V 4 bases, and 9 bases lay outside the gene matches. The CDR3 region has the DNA TGCGCCAGCAGCCCCGGACTAGCGGGAGGGGGGATCTATGAGCAGTTCTTC. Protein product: CASSPGLAGGGIYEQFF.

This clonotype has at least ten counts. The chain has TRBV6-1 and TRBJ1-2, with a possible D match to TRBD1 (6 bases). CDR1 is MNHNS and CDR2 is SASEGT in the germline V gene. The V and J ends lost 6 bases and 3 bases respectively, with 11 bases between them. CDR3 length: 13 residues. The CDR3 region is CASRKGGDYGYTF. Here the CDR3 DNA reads TGTGCCAGCAGAAAGGGGGGAGACTATGGCTACACCTTC.

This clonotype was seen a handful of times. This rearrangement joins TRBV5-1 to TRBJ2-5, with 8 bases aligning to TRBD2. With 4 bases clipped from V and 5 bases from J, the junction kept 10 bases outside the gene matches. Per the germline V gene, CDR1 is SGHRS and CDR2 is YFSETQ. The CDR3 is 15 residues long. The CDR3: CASSPGLASVETQYF. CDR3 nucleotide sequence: TGCGCCAGCAGCCCCGGACTAGCATCGGTGGAGACCCAGTACTTC.

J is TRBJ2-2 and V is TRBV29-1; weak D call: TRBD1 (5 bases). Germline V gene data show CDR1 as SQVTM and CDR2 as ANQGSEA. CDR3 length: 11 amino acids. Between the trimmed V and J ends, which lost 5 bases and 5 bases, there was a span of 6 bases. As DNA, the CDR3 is TGCAGCGTTTACAGGACCGGGGAGCTGTTTTTT. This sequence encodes CSVYRTGELFF.

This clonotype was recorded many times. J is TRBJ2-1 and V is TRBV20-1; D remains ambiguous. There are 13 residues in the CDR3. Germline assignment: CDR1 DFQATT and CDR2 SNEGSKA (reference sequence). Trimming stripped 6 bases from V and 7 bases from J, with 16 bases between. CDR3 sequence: CSAPMALVNEQFF. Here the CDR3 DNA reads TGCAGTGCCCCCATGGCCTTGGTTAATGAGCAGTTCTTC.

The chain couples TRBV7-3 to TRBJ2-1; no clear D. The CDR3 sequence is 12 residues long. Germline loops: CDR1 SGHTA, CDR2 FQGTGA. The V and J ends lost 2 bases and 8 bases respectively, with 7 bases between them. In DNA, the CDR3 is TGTGCCAGCAGCTTATCATTCCATGAGCAGTTCTTC. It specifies CASSLSFHEQFF.

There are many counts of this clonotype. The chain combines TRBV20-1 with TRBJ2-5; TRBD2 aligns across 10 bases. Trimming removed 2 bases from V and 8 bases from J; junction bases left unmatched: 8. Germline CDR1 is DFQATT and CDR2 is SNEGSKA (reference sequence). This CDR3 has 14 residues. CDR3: CSARRRLAGVTQYF. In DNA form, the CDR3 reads TGCAGTGCTAGAAGGCGGCTAGCGGGAGTTACCCAGTACTTC.

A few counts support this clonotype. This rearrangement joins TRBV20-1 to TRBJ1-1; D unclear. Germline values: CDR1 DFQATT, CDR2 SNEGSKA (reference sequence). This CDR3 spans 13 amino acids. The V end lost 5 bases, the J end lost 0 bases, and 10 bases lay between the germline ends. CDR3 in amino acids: CSAGGNMNTEAFF. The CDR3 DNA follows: TGCAGTGCTGGCGGAAACATGAACACTGAAGCTTTCTTT.

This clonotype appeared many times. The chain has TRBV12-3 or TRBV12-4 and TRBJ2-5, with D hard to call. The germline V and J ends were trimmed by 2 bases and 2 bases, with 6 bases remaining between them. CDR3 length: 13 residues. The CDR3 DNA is TGTGCCAGCAGTTTACAGAGACAAGAGACCCAGTACTTC. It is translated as CASSLQRQETQYF.

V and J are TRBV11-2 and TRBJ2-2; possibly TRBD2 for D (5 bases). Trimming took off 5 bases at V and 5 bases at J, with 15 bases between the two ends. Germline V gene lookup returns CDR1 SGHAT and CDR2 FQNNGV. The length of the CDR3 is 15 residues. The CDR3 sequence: CASSPLKGDTGELFF. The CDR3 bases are TGTGCCAGCAGCCCCCTGAAGGGAGATACCGGGGAGCTGTTTTTT.

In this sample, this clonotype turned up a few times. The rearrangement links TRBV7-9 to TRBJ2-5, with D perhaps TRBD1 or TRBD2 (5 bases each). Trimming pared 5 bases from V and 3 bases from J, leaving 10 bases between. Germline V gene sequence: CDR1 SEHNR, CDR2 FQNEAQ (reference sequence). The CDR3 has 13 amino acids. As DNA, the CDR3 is TGTGCCAGCAGCCGGGGCCTTGAAGAGACCCAGTACTTC. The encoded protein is CASSRGLEETQYF. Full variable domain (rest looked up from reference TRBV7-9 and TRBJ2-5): DTGVSQNPRHKITKRGQNVTFRCDPISEHNRLYWYRQTLGQGPEFLTYFQNEAQLEKSRLLSDRFSAERPKGSFSTLEIQRTEQGDSAMYLCASSRGLEETQYFGPGTRLLVL.

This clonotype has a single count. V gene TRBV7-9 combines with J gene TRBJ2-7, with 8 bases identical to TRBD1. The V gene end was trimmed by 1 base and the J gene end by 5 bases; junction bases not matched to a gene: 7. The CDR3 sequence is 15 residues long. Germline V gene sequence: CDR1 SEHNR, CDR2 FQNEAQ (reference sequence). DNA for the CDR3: TGTGCCAGCAGCTTAGGAGTCAGGGGGCAAAACGAGCAGTACTTC. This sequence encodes CASSLGVRGQNEQYF.

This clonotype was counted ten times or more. CDR3 in amino acids: CASSLPMGETQYF. The CDR3 bases are TGTGCCAGCTCTCTACCAATGGGAGAGACCCAGTACTTC. This rearrangement joins TRBV18 to TRBJ2-5; D ambiguous. Germline V gene data show CDR1 as KGHSH and CDR2 as LQKENI. This CDR3 region has 13 residues. The V end was cut by 6 bases, the J end by 4 bases, with 12 bases between.

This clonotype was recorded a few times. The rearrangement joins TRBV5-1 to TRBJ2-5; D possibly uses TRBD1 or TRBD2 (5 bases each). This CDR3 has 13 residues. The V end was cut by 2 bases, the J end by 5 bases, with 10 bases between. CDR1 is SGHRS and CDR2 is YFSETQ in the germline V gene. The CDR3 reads CASSFGGSETQYF. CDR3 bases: TGCGCCAGCAGCTTTGGGGGTTCCGAGACCCAGTACTTC. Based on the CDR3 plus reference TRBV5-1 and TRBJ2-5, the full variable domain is KAGVTQTPRYLIKTRGQQVTLSCSPISGHRSVSWYQQTPGQGLQFLFEYFSETQRNKGNFPGRFSGRQFSNSRSEMNVSTLELGDSALYLCASSFGGSETQYFGPGTRLLVL.

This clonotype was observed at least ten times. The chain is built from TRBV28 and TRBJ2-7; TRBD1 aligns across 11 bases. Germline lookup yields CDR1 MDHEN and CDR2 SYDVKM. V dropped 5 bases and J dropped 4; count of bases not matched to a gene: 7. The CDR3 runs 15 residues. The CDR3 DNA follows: TGTGCCAGCAGTGCCCCGGGACAGGGGGGGTACGAGCAGTACTTC. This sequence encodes CASSAPGQGGYEQYF.